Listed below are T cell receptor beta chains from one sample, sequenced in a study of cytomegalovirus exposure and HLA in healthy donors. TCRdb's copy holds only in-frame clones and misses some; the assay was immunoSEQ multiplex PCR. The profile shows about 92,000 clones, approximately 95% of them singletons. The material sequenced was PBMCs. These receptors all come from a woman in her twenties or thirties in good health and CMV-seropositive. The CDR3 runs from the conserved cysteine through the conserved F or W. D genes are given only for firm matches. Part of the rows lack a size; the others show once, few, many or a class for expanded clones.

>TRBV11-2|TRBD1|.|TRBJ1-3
TGTGCCAGCAGCTTATCCCAGGGGGCGTTTGGAAACACCATATATTTT
CASSLSQGAFGNTIYF
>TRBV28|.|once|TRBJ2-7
TGTGCCAGCAGTACAAGCGGGTACTACGAGCAGTACTTC
CASSTSGYYEQYF
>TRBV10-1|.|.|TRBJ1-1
TGCGCCAGCCCTACTATGGGTCCGAACACTGAAGCTTTCTTT
CASPTMGPNTEAFF
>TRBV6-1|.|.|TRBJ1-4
TGTGCCAGCAGTGTCCTTCCTACAGGGTTAGGGGAAAAACTGTTTTTT
CASSVLPTGLGEKLFF
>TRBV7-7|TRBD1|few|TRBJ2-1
TGTGCCAGCAGCCTCAGCCCGGGACAGAAAGGTGGTGAGCAGTTCTTC
CASSLSPGQKGGEQFF
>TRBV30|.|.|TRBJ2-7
TGTGCCTGGAGTGGGACACCGACCTACGAGCAGTACTTC
CAWSGTPTYEQYF
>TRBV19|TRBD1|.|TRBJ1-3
TGTGCCAGTAGTATCCCCCCCTGGACAGGGAGCTTCGTTGGAAACACCATATATTTT
CASSIPPWTGSFVGNTIYF
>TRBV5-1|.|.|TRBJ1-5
TGCGCCAGCAGCTTCGGGACTGCGGCCCTAAGCAATCAGCCCCAGCATTTT
CASSFGTAALSNQPQHF
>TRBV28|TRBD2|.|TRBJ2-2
TGTGCCAGCAGTCCCGGGACTAGCGGGAATGGCGGGGAGCTGTTTTTT
CASSPGTSGNGGELFF
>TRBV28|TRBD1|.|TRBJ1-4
TGTGCCAGCACCCAGGGGGGAACTAATGAAAAACTGTTTTTT
CASTQGGTNEKLFF
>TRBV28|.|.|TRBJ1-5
TGTGCCAGCAGTTTACGCAAACCAGGGGAGCCCCAGCATTTT
CASSLRKPGEPQHF
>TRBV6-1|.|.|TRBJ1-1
TGTGCCAGCAGTGAGGAATGGGGGGGGCTCGAAGCTTTCTTT
CASSEEWGGLEAFF
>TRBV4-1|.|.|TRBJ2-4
TGCGCCAGCAGCCAAGAGCAGGGGAGGGTCAAAAACATTCAGTACTTC
CASSQEQGRVKNIQYF
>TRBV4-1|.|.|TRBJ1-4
TGCGCCAGCAGCCAAGTCTCGGGACTCACTAATGAAAAACTGTTTTTT
CASSQVSGLTNEKLFF
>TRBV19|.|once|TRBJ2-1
TGTGCCAGTAGTACAGTTCTCAGCTCCTACAATGAGCAGTTCTTC
CASSTVLSSYNEQFF
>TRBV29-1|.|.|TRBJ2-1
TGCAGCGTTGAGGTCGGGACTCGCTACAATGAGCAGTTCTTC
CSVEVGTRYNEQFF
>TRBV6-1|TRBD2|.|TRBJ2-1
TGTGCCAGCAGTGAAGAGTGGTCTAGCGGTTACAATGAGCAGTTCTTC
CASSEEWSSGYNEQFF
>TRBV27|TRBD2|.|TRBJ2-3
TGTGCCAGCGGCAAGCGGGAGGGCCTCACAGATACGCAGTATTTT
CASGKREGLTDTQYF
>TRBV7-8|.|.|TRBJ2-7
TGTGCCAGCAGCTTACTGGCCCGTCTAGGCGAGCAGTACTTC
CASSLLARLGEQYF
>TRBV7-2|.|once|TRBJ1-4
TGTGCCAGCAGCTTAGGGTTCGAGAATGAAAAACTGTTTTTT
CASSLGFENEKLFF
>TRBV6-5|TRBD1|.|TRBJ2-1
TGTGCCAGCAGTTACCCAAGACAGGGATACAATGAGCAGTTCTTC
CASSYPRQGYNEQFF
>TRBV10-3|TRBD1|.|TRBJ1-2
TGTGCCATCAGTGAGTCCGGGACAGGGGCCTATGGCTACACCTTC
CAISESGTGAYGYTF
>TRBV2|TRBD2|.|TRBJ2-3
TGTGCCAGCAGTGCTGGTAGCGGGAGTTTTGGAGATACGCAGTATTTT
CASSAGSGSFGDTQYF
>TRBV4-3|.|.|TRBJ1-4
TGCGCCAGCAGCCAAGAGGTAATCGCCACAGGGATAGGTGAAAAACTGTTTTTT
CASSQEVIATGIGEKLFF
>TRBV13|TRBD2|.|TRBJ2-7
TGTGCCAGCAGCTTAGGTGGGGGAGGGGTTGTCGAGCAGTACTTC
CASSLGGGGVVEQYF
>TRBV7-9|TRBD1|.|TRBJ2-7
TGTGCCAGCAGCCCTAGTTCCCCCCCCGGGACAGGGAACTACGAGCAGTACTTC
CASSPSSPPGTGNYEQYF
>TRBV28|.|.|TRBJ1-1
TGTGCCAGCAGTTTTCCCCTGGGGGCATACACTGAAGCTTTCTTT
CASSFPLGAYTEAFF
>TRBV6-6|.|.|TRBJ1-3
TGTGCCAGCAGTTACGGGGGAGGGAACACCATATATTTT
CASSYGGGNTIYF
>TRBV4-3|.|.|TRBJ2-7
TGCGCCAGCAGCCCACTAGTGTTCTCTCCCTCCTACGAGCAGTACTTC
CASSPLVFSPSYEQYF
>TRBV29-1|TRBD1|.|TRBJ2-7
TGCAGCGTTGAAGAGACAGGGAGCCACGAGCAGTACTTC
CSVEETGSHEQYF
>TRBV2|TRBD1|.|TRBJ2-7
TGTGCCAGCAGACCGGGACAGGGATTCTACGAGCAGTACTTC
CASRPGQGFYEQYF
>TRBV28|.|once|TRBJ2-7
TGTGCCAGCAGTTGGGGCGAGAGACACTCCTACGAGCAGTACTTC
CASSWGERHSYEQYF
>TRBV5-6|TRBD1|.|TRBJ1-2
TGTGCCAGCATCCAGACAGGGGTAGCTTATAGCTACACCTTC
CASIQTGVAYSYTF